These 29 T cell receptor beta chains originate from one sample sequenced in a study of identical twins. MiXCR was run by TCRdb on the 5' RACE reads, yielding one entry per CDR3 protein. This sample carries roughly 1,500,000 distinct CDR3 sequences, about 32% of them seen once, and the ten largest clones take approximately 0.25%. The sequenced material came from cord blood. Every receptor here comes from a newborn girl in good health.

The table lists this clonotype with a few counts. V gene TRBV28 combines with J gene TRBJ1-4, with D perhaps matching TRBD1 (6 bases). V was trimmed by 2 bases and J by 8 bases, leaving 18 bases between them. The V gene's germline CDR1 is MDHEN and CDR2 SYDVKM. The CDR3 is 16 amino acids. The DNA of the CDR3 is TGTGCCAGCAGTTTAAGGTTGAAGAGGGGGGGGGAAAAACTGTTTTTT. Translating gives CASSLRLKRGGEKLFF. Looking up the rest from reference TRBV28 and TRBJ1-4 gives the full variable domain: DVKVTQSSRYLVKRTGEKVFLECVQDMDHENMFWYRQDPGLGLRLIYFSYDVKMKEKGDIPEGYSVSREKKERFSLILESASTNQTSMYLCASSLRLKRGGEKLFFGSGTQLSVL.

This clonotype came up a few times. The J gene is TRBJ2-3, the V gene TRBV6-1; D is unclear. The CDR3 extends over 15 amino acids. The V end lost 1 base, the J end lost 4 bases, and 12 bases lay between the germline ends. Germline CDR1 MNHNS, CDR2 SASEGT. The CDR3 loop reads CASSEVTPSADTQYF. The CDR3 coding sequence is TGTGCCAGCAGTGAAGTAACACCGTCAGCAGATACGCAGTATTTT.

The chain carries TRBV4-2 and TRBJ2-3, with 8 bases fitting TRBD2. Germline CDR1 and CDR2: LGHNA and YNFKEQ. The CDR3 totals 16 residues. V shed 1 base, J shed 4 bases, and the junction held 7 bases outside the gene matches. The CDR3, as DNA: TGTGCCAGCAGCCAAGCCGCCGGGGGGGCCGCAGATACGCAGTATTTT. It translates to CASSQAAGGAADTQYF.

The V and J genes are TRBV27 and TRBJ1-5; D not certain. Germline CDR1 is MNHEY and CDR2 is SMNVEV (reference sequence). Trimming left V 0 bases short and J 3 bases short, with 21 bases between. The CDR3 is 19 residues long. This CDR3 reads CASSLSFLLVGKDNQPQHF. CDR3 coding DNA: TGTGCCAGCAGTTTATCGTTTCTTTTGGTCGGAAAGGACAATCAGCCCCAGCATTTT.

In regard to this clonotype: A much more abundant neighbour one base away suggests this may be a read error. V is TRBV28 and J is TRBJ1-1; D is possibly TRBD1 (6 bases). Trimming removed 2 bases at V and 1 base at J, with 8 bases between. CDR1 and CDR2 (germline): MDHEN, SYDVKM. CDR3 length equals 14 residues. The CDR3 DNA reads TGTGCCAGCAGTTTAACAGGGTGGAACACTGAAGCTTTCTTT. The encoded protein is CASSLTGWNTEAFF.

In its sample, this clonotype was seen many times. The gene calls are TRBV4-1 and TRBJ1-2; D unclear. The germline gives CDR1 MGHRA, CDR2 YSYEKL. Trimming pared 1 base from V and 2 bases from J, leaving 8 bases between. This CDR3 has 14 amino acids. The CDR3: CASSQGVLNYGYTF. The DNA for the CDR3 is TGCGCCAGCAGCCAAGGGGTTTTGAACTATGGCTACACCTTC.

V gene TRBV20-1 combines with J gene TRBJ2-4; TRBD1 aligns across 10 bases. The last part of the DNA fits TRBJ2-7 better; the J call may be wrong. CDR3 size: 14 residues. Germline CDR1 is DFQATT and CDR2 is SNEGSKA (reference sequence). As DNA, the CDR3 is TGCAGTGCTGGAGCCGGGACAGGGGTCTACGAGCAGTACTTC. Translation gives CSAGAGTGVYEQYF.

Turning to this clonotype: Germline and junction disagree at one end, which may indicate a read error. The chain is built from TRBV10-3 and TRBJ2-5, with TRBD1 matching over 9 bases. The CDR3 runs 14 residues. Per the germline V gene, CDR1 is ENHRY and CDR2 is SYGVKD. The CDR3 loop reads CAISGTGYQETQSF. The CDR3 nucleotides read TGTGCCATCAGCGGGACAGGGTACCAAGAGACCCAGTCCTTC.

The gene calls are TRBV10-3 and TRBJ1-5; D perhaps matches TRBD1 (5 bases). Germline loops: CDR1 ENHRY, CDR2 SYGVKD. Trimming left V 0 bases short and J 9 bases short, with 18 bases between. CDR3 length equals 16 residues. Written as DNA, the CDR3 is TGTGCCATCAGTGAGTCTGGAGGGGTGGGTGCTTGGCCCCAGCATTTT. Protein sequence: CAISESGGVGAWPQHF.

CDR3 coding DNA: TGCAGTGCTACCGGAACAGATACGCAGTATTTT. It yields the protein CSATGTDTQYF. The chain links TRBV20-1 to TRBJ2-3; no clear D. The CDR3 sequence is 11 residues long. Per the germline V gene, CDR1 is DFQATT and CDR2 is SNEGSKA (reference sequence). V was pared by 4 bases and J by 3 bases, with 5 bases between.

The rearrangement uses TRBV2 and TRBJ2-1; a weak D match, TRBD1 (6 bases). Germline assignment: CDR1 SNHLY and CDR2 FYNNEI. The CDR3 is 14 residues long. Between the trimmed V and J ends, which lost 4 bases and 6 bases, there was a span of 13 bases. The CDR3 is CASSGGLVLNEQFF. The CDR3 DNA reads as TGTGCCAGCAGTGGGGGGCTGGTCCTCAATGAGCAGTTCTTC.

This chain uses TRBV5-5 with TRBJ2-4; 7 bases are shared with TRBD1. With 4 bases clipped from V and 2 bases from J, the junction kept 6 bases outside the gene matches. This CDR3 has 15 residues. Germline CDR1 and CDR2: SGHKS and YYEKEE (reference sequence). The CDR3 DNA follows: TGTGCCAGCAGCGCCCCACAGGGGCCCAAAAACATTCAGTACTTC. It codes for CASSAPQGPKNIQYF.

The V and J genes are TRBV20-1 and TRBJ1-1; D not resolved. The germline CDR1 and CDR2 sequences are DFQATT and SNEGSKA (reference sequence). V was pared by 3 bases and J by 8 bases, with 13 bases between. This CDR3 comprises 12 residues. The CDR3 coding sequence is TGCAGTGCTAGGGAATCAGGATCCGAAGCTTTCTTT. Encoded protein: CSARESGSEAFF.

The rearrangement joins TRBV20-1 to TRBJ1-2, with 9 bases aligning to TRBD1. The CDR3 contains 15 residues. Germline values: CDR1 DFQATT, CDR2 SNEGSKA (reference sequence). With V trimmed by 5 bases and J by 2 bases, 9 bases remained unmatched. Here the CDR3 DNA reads TGCAGTGCTCCCGGGACAGGGAGGCCGAACTATGGCTACACCTTC. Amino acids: CSAPGTGRPNYGYTF.

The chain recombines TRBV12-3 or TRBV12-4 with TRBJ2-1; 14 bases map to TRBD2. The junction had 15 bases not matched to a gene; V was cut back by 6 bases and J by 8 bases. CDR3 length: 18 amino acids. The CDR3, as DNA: TGTGCCAGCAGCCCGAGACTAGCGGGAGGGTTACTGATGGATGAGCAGTTCTTC. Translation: CASSPRLAGGLLMDEQFF.

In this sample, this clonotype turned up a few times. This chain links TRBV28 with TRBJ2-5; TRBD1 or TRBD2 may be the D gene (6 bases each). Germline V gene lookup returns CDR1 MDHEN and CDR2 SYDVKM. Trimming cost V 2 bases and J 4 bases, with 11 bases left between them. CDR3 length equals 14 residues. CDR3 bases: TGTGCCAGCAGTTTAGAGGGGGGCGTAGAGACCCAGTACTTC. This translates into CASSLEGGVETQYF.

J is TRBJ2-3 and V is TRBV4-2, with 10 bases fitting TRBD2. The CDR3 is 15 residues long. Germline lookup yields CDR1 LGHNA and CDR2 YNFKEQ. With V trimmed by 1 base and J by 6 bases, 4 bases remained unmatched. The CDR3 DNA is TGTGCCAGCAGCCAAGCTCTAGCGGGAGTGGATACGCAGTATTTT. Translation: CASSQALAGVDTQYF.

In nucleotides, the CDR3 is TGCGCCAGCAGCTATGGGTCGGCCGGGGTAATTTACAATGAGCAGTTCTTC. Amino acid sequence: CASSYGSAGVIYNEQFF. This chain connects TRBV5-1 to TRBJ2-1; D possibly corresponds to TRBD2 (5 bases). Germline V gene sequence: CDR1 SGHRS, CDR2 YFSETQ. The V and J ends lost 3 bases and 4 bases respectively, with 20 bases between them. The CDR3 totals 17 residues.

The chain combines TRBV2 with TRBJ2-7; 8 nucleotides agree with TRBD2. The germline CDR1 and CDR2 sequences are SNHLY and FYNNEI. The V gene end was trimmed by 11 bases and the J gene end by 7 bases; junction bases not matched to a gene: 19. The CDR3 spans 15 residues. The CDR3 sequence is CAEKAVAGSWNEQYF. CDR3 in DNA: TGTGCCGAAAAGGCTGTAGCGGGGTCTTGGAATGAGCAGTACTTC.

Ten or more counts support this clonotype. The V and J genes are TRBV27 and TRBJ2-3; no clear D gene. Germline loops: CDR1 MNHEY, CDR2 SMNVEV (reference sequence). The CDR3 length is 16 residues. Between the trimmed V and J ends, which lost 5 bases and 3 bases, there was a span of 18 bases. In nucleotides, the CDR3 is TGTGCCAGCAGTCCCCTCTACCCCCTTGGGACAGATACGCAGTATTTT. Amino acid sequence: CASSPLYPLGTDTQYF.

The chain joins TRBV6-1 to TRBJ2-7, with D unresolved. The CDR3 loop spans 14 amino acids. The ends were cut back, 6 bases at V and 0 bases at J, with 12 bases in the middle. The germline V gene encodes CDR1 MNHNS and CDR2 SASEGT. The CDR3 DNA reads TGTGCCAGCAGAGGAGTTAGCTTCTCCTACGAGCAGTACTTC. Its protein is CASRGVSFSYEQYF.

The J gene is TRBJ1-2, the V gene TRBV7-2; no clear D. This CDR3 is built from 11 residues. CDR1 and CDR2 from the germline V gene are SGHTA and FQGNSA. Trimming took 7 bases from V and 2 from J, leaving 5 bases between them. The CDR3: CASTSNYGYTF. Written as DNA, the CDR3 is TGTGCCAGCACGTCCAACTATGGCTACACCTTC.

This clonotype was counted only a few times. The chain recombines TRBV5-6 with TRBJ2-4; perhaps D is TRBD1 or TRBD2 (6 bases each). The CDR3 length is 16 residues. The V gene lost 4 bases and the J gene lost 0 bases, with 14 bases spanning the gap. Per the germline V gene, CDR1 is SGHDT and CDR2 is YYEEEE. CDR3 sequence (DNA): TGTGCCAGCAGCCCAACGGGGGCCGCAGCCAAAAACATTCAGTACTTC. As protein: CASSPTGAAAKNIQYF.

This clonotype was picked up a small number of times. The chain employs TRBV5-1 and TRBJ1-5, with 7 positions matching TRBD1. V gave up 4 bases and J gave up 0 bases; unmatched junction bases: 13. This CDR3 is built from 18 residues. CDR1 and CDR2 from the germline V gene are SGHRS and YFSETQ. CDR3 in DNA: TGCGCCAGCAGCCACACCCAACCGGGACAGTATAGCAATCAGCCCCAGCATTTT. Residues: CASSHTQPGQYSNQPQHF.

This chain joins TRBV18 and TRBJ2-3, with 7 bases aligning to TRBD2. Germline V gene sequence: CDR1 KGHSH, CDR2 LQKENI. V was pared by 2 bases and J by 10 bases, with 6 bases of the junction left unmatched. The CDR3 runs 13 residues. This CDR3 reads CASSPSGASAQYF. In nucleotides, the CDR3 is TGTGCCAGCTCACCAAGCGGGGCATCAGCGCAGTATTTT.

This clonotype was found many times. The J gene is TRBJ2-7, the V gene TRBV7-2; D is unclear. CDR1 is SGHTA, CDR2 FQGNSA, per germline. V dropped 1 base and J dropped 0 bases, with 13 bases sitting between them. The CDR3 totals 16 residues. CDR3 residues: CASSLESTSFSYEQYF. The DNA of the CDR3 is TGTGCCAGCAGCTTAGAGTCCACATCCTTCTCCTACGAGCAGTACTTC.

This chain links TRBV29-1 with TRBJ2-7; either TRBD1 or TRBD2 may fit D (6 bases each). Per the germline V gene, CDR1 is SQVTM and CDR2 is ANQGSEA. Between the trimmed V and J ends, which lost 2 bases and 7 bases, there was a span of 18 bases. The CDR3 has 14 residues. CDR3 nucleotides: TGCAGCGTTGAACTCGGAGGGGGATACAATGAGCAGTACTTC. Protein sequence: CSVELGGGYNEQYF.

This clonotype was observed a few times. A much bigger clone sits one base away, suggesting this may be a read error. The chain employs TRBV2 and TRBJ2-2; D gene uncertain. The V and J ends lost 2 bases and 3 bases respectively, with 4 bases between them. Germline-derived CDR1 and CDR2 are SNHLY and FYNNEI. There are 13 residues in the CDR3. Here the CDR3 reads CASSEQDTGELFF. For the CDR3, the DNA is TGTGCCAGCAGTGAACAGGACACCGGGGAGCTGTTTTTT.

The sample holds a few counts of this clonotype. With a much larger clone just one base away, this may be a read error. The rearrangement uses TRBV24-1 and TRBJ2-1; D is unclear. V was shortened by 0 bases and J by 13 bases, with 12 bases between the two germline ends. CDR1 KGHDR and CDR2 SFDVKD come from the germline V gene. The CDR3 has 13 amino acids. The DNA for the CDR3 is TGTGCCACCAGTGATTTGAGGGAAGAGACCCAGTTCTTC. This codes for CATSDLREETQFF.